This entry lists 25 T cell receptor beta chains sequenced from one sample in a study of blood T cell repertoires in COVID-19. Generated by immunoSEQ multiplex PCR, the TCRdb table keeps only in-frame clones and is missing some. The sample yields 350,000 or so clones, around four fifths seen once. Sequences were obtained from peripheral blood. The receptors stem from a man aged 30 to 45 with active or convalescent COVID-19.

The table lists this clone with many counts. The chain couples TRBV19 to TRBJ1-1; no firm D call. From germline, CDR1 is LNHDA and CDR2 SQIVND (reference sequence). Between the trimmed V and J ends, which lost 5 bases and 1 base, there was a span of 14 bases. The CDR3 loop spans 15 amino acids. This CDR3 reads CASSSRGAGNTEAFF. The CDR3 DNA reads TGTGCCAGTAGTTCGCGGGGAGCGGGGAACACTGAAGCTTTCTTT.

The chain links TRBV4-2 to TRBJ2-1; 15 nucleotides line up with TRBD2. The CDR3 covers 18 residues. Germline loops: CDR1 LGHNA, CDR2 YNFKEQ. V lost 0 bases and J lost 7; bases outside the gene matches: 7. CDR3 nucleotides: TGTGCCAGCAGCCAAGACTCGGGACTAGCGGGAGGTAGTAATGAGCAGTTCTTC. It translates to CASSQDSGLAGGSNEQFF.

The chain recombines TRBV24-1 with TRBJ2-3; D unclear. The CDR3 runs to 12 residues. Germline loops: CDR1 KGHDR, CDR2 SFDVKD. Deletions cut 6 bases from V and 4 bases from J, with 7 bases between. The CDR3 region is CATSLGADTQYF. As DNA, the CDR3 is TGTGCCACCAGTTTAGGAGCAGATACGCAGTATTTT.

This chain links TRBV4-3 with TRBJ1-4, with no clear D. Germline CDR1 is LGHNA and CDR2 is YSLEER. The V and J ends lost 0 bases and 7 bases respectively, with 18 bases between them. The CDR3 spans 17 residues. In DNA form, the CDR3 reads TGCGCCAGCAGCCAAGATCCCTCGGGAGGGTTCGGTGAAAAACTGTTTTTT. It yields the protein CASSQDPSGGFGEKLFF.

The chain joins TRBV3-1 (or the pseudogene TRBV3-2) to TRBJ1-6, with unresolved D. Between the trimmed V and J ends, which lost 0 bases and 10 bases, there was a span of 10 bases. Germline loops: CDR1 LGHDT, CDR2 YNNKEL (reference sequence). The CDR3 loop spans 14 amino acids. The chain's CDR3 is CASSQDRVGSPLHF. The CDR3 DNA sequence: TGTGCCAGCAGCCAAGATCGGGTTGGCTCACCCCTCCACTTT.

The rearrangement uses TRBV9 and TRBJ2-3; 8 positions agree with TRBD2. Germline V CDR1 and CDR2: SGDLS, YYNGEE. CDR3 length: 15 residues. The trim removed 0 bases at V and 4 bases at J, leaving 4 bases unmatched. CDR3 residues: CASSVDGRASDTQYF. In DNA, the CDR3 is TGTGCCAGCAGCGTAGACGGGAGGGCCTCAGATACGCAGTATTTT.

The rearrangement links TRBV5-1 to TRBJ2-7, with 7 nucleotides matching TRBD1. Germline V gene data show CDR1 as SGHRS and CDR2 as YFSETQ. Germline trimming cut 0 bases from V and 3 bases from J; bases unmatched to any gene: 3. The length of the CDR3 is 14 residues. CDR3 sequence reads: CASSLGDRNYEQYF. The CDR3 DNA reads as TGCGCCAGCAGCTTGGGGGACAGAAACTACGAGCAGTACTTC.

This chain connects TRBV7-9 to TRBJ1-1; a possible D gene is TRBD1 (5 bases). The CDR3 totals 14 residues. Germline V CDR1 and CDR2: SEHNR, FQNEAQ (reference sequence). Trimming took off 5 bases at V and 0 bases at J, with 10 bases between the two ends. CDR3 residues: CASSLGGVNTEAFF. For the CDR3, the DNA is TGTGCCAGCAGCCTCGGGGGGGTGAACACTGAAGCTTTCTTT.

The chain employs TRBV6-2 or TRBV6-3 and TRBJ2-1; tentative D call: TRBD2 (5 bases). V was pared by 0 bases and J by 8 bases, with 14 bases between. In germline, CDR1 is MNHEY, CDR2 SVGEGT. This CDR3 comprises 15 residues. The CDR3 here is CASSYSRFSAYEQFF. As DNA, the CDR3 is TGTGCCAGCAGTTACTCTAGATTTAGCGCTTATGAGCAGTTCTTC.

The chain links TRBV9 to TRBJ1-6, with D possibly TRBD1 on 6 matching bases. CDR1 and CDR2 from the germline V gene are SGDLS and YYNGEE. The CDR3 length is 13 residues. Trimming stripped 10 bases from V and 10 bases from J, with 18 bases between. The CDR3 nucleotides read TGTGCCTCGGGGGAGGGGGGGAGATCACCCCTCCACTTT. The encoded protein is CASGEGGRSPLHF.

This sequence joins TRBV2 and TRBJ1-1; D is unclear. CDR1 is SNHLY, CDR2 FYNNEI, per germline. Between the trimmed V and J ends, which lost 4 bases and 3 bases, there was a span of 15 bases. The CDR3 extends over 15 amino acids. CDR3 nucleotide sequence: TGTGCCAGCAGTGTATACAGTGGCGTGGACACTGAAGCTTTCTTT. Amino acid sequence: CASSVYSGVDTEAFF.

This sequence joins TRBV6-5 and TRBJ1-1; 7 bases line up with TRBD1. V gave up 2 bases and J gave up 0 bases; unmatched junction bases: 6. Germline assignment: CDR1 MNHEY and CDR2 SVGAGI. This CDR3 is 16 amino acids long. The CDR3 DNA reads as TGTGCCAGCAGTTACCACAGGGGTACAATGAACACTGAAGCTTTCTTT. The encoded protein is CASSYHRGTMNTEAFF.

The chain has TRBV3-1 (or the pseudogene TRBV3-2) and TRBJ1-5, with D possibly TRBD1 on 5 matching bases. V lost 5 bases and J 7 bases, leaving 9 bases between the germline ends. This CDR3 comprises 12 residues. Germline values: CDR1 LGHDT, CDR2 YNNKEL (reference sequence). CDR3 DNA: TGTGCCAGCAGCTTCCACAGGCAGCCCCAGCATTTT. Protein sequence: CASSFHRQPQHF.

This clone was counted a few times. The V gene is TRBV12-3 or TRBV12-4, the J gene TRBJ2-7, with 8 nucleotides matching TRBD1. There are 13 residues in the CDR3. Germline trimming cut 5 bases from V and 5 bases from J; bases unmatched to any gene: 5. Here the CDR3 reads CASSAGTGHEQYF. The CDR3 bases are TGTGCCAGCAGTGCCGGGACAGGCCACGAGCAGTACTTC.

V is TRBV6-5 and J is TRBJ1-1; D unresolved. This CDR3 contains 14 residues. V lost 5 bases, J lost 5 bases, and 15 bases lay in between. Germline CDR1 and CDR2: MNHEY and SVGAGI. CDR3 DNA: TGTGCCAGCAGTCCCCATGGCGGGAAGACTGAAGCTTTCTTT. Translation gives CASSPHGGKTEAFF.

The CDR3 sequence is CASSPTENQPQHF. CDR3 coding DNA: TGTGCCAGCTCACCAACCGAGAATCAGCCCCAGCATTTT. V gene TRBV18 combines with J gene TRBJ1-5; D is unresolved. The CDR3 is 13 residues long. V lost 2 bases to trimming and J lost 4 bases, with 6 bases between them. Germline V gene sequence: CDR1 KGHSH, CDR2 LQKENI.

V usage is TRBV24-1 and J usage is TRBJ2-1; 10 positions match TRBD2. J gave up 6 bases and V 4 bases, and 5 bases lay outside the gene matches. The CDR3 runs 15 residues. Germline CDR1 reads KGHDR; CDR2 reads SFDVKD. CDR3 amino acids: CATSDISGRANEQFF. The DNA for the CDR3 is TGTGCCACCAGTGACATAAGCGGGAGGGCCAATGAGCAGTTCTTC.

The chain recombines TRBV30 with TRBJ2-5; TRBD1 might be the D (5 bases). Trimming took 0 bases from V and 5 from J, leaving 7 bases between them. The CDR3 has 12 amino acids. Per germline, CDR1 GTSNPN and CDR2 SVGIG (reference sequence). As DNA, the CDR3 is TGTGCCTGGAGTGTACAGGTGGAGACCCAGTACTTC. It translates to CAWSVQVETQYF.

This sequence joins TRBV6-2 or TRBV6-3 and TRBJ2-7; 7 nucleotides line up with TRBD1. V lost 5 bases, J lost 4 bases, and 5 bases stayed unmatched. The length of the CDR3 is 13 residues. Germline values: CDR1 MNHEY, CDR2 SVGEGT. CDR3: CASSPTRGYEQYF. Written as DNA, the CDR3 is TGTGCCAGCAGTCCCACCAGGGGGTACGAGCAGTACTTC.

This sequence joins TRBV13 and TRBJ1-5, with TRBD1 as a possible D gene (6 bases). Trimming removed 10 bases from V and 4 bases from J, with 14 bases in between. Germline values: CDR1 PRHDT, CDR2 FYEKMQ (reference sequence). CDR3 size: 13 residues. The CDR3 nucleotides read TGTGCCACCTCTCTAGGGGGAAATCAGCCCCAGCATTTT. It codes for CATSLGGNQPQHF.

The chain has TRBV27 and TRBJ2-3; 7 nucleotides match TRBD2. The CDR3 runs 15 residues. Germline CDR1 MNHEY, CDR2 SMNVEV (reference sequence). J gave up 5 bases and V 5 bases, and 10 bases lay outside the gene matches. The CDR3 bases are TGTGCCAGCAGTCCGCGACTAGCAATTCGAGATACGCAGTATTTT. This translates into CASSPRLAIRDTQYF.

The genes are TRBV19 and TRBJ2-5; possibly TRBD1 for D (6 bases). V was clipped by 7 bases and J by 5 bases, with 20 bases between them. The CDR3 runs to 15 residues. Germline values: CDR1 LNHDA, CDR2 SQIVND (reference sequence). In DNA form, the CDR3 reads TGTGCCAGTAAAGGAATGGGACAAGATGTGGAGACCCAGTACTTC. Encoded protein: CASKGMGQDVETQYF.

This clone was recorded once. The rearrangement joins TRBV13 to TRBJ2-7, with TRBD1 matching over 9 bases. V gave up 0 bases and J gave up 2 bases; unmatched junction bases: 2. Germline V gene lookup returns CDR1 PRHDT and CDR2 FYEKMQ (reference sequence). This CDR3 region has 15 residues. CDR3 nucleotide sequence: TGTGCCAGCAGCTTAGGGGACAGGGGTCCCTACGAGCAGTACTTC. Its protein product is CASSLGDRGPYEQYF.

The chain employs TRBV5-4 and TRBJ2-7, with TRBD2 matching over 15 bases. The V gene's germline CDR1 is SGHNT and CDR2 YYREEE (reference sequence). This CDR3 contains 15 residues. Trimming at V came to 4 bases and at J to 5 bases, leaving 4 bases not matched to a gene. The CDR3 protein is CASSRGLAGGDEQYF. CDR3 DNA: TGTGCCAGCAGCAGAGGACTAGCGGGGGGGGACGAGCAGTACTTC.

This chain uses TRBV7-2 with TRBJ1-3, with TRBD1 matching 9 bases. The CDR3 runs 16 residues. V shed 4 bases and J 7 bases; nucleotides not matched to a gene: 11. Germline CDR1 SGHTA, CDR2 FQGNSA. The DNA for the CDR3 is TGTGCCAGCAGCTCGGGGCAAAGGACAGGGGAGAACACCATATATTTT. It translates to CASSSGQRTGENTIYF. Full variable domain (remainder filled in from reference TRBV7-2 and TRBJ1-3): GAGVSQSPSNKVTEKGKDVELRCDPISGHTALYWYRQSLGQGLEFLIYFQGNSAPDKSGLPSDRFSAERTGGSVSTLTIQRTQQEDSAVYLCASSSGQRTGENTIYFGEGSWLTVV.